This is a list of T cell receptor beta chains from one sample in a study of blood T cell repertoires in COVID-19. Sequencing was performed with immunoSEQ multiplex PCR; in TCRdb, only in-frame clones are kept and a portion is missing. This sample has around 180,000 clones, with more than 75% found just once. Sequencing was performed on peripheral blood. These receptors all stem from a man aged 35-49 years with active or convalescent COVID-19. CDR3s include the opening cysteine and the closing phenylalanine or tryptophan. The D gene is left open where the match is weak. Rows may omit the clone size; those that give it use once, few, many or a size class.

J,D,size,V,CDR3,DNA
TRBJ2-6,.,.,TRBV30,CAWLNGGSGANVLTF,TGTGCCTGGCTAAACGGGGGCTCTGGGGCCAACGTCCTGACTTTC
TRBJ2-7,TRBD1,.,TRBV9,CASSPGDRGWYEQYF,TGTGCCAGCAGCCCCGGGGACAGGGGATGGTACGAGCAGTACTTC
TRBJ1-1,TRBD1,.,TRBV10-1,CASSESRGTGAIEAFF,TGCGCCAGCAGTGAGTCGAGGGGGACAGGGGCGATTGAAGCTTTCTTT
TRBJ1-5,TRBD1,.,TRBV4-2,CASSQNPGTGSIRHYSNQPQHF,TGTGCCAGCAGCCAAAACCCCGGGACAGGGTCAATACGGCATTATAGCAATCAGCCCCAGCATTTT
TRBJ1-1,.,.,TRBV10-1,CASSSPGTRHTEAFF,TGCGCCAGCAGTTCCCCCGGGACTCGACACACTGAAGCTTTCTTT
TRBJ2-1,.,.,TRBV3-1/TRBV3-2,CASSQDSRGGEQFF,TGTGCCAGCAGCCAAGATTCTCGGGGTGGTGAGCAGTTCTTC
TRBJ1-2,TRBD1,.,TRBV5-6,CASSPGQGFGYTF,TGTGCCAGCAGCCCAGGACAGGGTTTTGGCTACACCTTC
TRBJ1-5,.,once,TRBV7-2,CASSAGVDQPQHF,TGTGCCAGCAGCGCAGGGGTCGACCAGCCCCAGCATTTT
TRBJ2-1,TRBD2,.,TRBV18,CASSRSGGDYNEQFF,TGTGCCAGCTCACGCAGCGGGGGGGATTACAATGAGCAGTTCTTC
TRBJ2-3,.,.,TRBV28,CASSLLAPDTQYF,TGTGCCAGCAGTTTACTGGCCCCAGATACGCAGTATTTT
TRBJ1-1,.,.,TRBV5-1,CASSSDRMNTEAFF,TGCGCCAGCAGCTCCGACAGGATGAACACTGAAGCTTTCTTT
TRBJ2-7,.,.,TRBV30,CAWSSDRYYEQYF,TGTGCCTGGAGTTCGGACAGATACTACGAGCAGTACTTC
TRBJ2-2,.,once,TRBV4-1,CASSLQANGELFF,TGCGCCAGCAGCCTCCAGGCGAACGGGGAGCTGTTTTTT
TRBJ1-5,TRBD1,.,TRBV4-1,CASSQPATGNNQPQHF,TGCGCCAGCAGCCAACCAGCGACAGGGAACAATCAGCCCCAGCATTTT
TRBJ2-3,.,.,TRBV11-2,CASSLDSSPWSTQYF,TGTGCCAGCAGCTTAGATTCGTCCCCTTGGAGTACGCAGTATTTT
TRBJ1-2,TRBD1,.,TRBV30,CAWSVDRGSYGYTF,TGTGCCTGGAGCGTGGACAGGGGTAGCTATGGCTACACCTTC
TRBJ1-5,.,.,TRBV10-3,CAISSGGTGSNQPQHF,TGTGCCATCTCCTCGGGGGGTACGGGCAGCAATCAGCCCCAGCATTTT
TRBJ2-1,.,.,TRBV19,CASSILGAGNNEQFF,TGTGCCAGTAGTATTTTAGGAGCTGGAAACAATGAGCAGTTCTTC
TRBJ2-1,.,.,TRBV4-2,CASRQVASNEQFF,TGTGCCAGCAGACAGGTTGCAAGCAATGAGCAGTTCTTC
TRBJ2-3,TRBD1,.,TRBV5-1,CASSLGQGITDTQYF,TGCGCCAGCAGCTTAGGACAGGGGATTACAGATACGCAGTATTTT